Listed below are T cell receptor beta chains from one sample, sequenced in a study of blood T cell repertoires in COVID-19. Measured with immunoSEQ multiplex PCR; TCRdb has only the in-frame clones, and not every one. Altogether a few hundred thousand clones are present, 70% to 90% being singletons, with the ten largest covering around 0.97%. Sequencing was done on a sample of peripheral blood. All receptors come from a man aged 35 to 55 with acute or convalescent COVID-19. Each CDR3 is given with its conserved first and last residue. D genes are given only for firm matches. A clone size is listed for some rows: how often the clone was seen (once, few, many), or a class if it is expanded.

>TRBJ1-1|.|TRBD1|TRBV7-3
TGTGCCAGCAGCCGGGACAGGGAAACTGAAGCTTTCTTT
CASSRDRETEAFF
>TRBJ2-5|.|TRBD2|TRBV6-5
TGTGCCAGCAGCCGCGGGGGGGAGAAGACCCAGTACTTC
CASSRGGEKTQYF
>TRBJ2-7|.|.|TRBV6-5
TGTGCCAGCAGCCGGGACTGGAACGAGCAGTACTTC
CASSRDWNEQYF
>TRBJ2-7|.|TRBD2|TRBV3-1/TRBV3-2
TGTGCCACGGGGAGGGATGCATCTCAGAACGAGCAGTACTTC
CATGRDASQNEQYF
>TRBJ1-3|.|.|TRBV10-3
TGTGCCATCAGTGAAGGATTGACGGGGGGACGCTCTGGAAACACCATATATTTT
CAISEGLTGGRSGNTIYF
>TRBJ2-1|few|.|TRBV6-1
TGTGCCAGCAGTGAAAGCCAGGGGCAGTACAATGAGCAGTTCTTC
CASSESQGQYNEQFF
>TRBJ1-5|.|TRBD1|TRBV30
TGTGCCTGGAGCGGACAGGGGGCCGGGCAGCCCCAGCATTTT
CAWSGQGAGQPQHF
>TRBJ1-1|.|TRBD1|TRBV29-1
TGCAGCGCCCGAGGACAGGGATGGGGGACTGAAGCTTTCTTT
CSARGQGWGTEAFF
>TRBJ1-6|.|TRBD1|TRBV5-4
TGTGCCAGCAGCGACCAACCGGGACAGGGGACATCACCCCTCCACTTT
CASSDQPGQGTSPLHF
>TRBJ1-2|.|.|TRBV6-5
TGTGCCAGCAGACTACTCACGGACTATGGCTACACCTTC
CASRLLTDYGYTF
>TRBJ1-5|few|TRBD1|TRBV19
TGTGCCAGTAAACCGGGACAGATCAATCAGCCCCAGCATTTT
CASKPGQINQPQHF
>TRBJ1-5|.|.|TRBV7-2
TGTGCCAGCAGCTTCATGCCGACAGTTAGCAATCAGCCCCAGCATTTT
CASSFMPTVSNQPQHF
>TRBJ2-3|.|TRBD1|TRBV5-4
TGTGCCAGCAGCCCCGGGACAGTTAGCACAGATACGCAGTATTTT
CASSPGTVSTDTQYF
>TRBJ2-7|.|.|TRBV12-3/TRBV12-4
TGTGCCAGCAGTTTATACAGCTACGAGCAGTACTTC
CASSLYSYEQYF
>TRBJ1-5|.|.|TRBV5-8
TGTGCCAGCAGGACTCGGTGGGATCAGCCCCAGCATTTT
CASRTRWDQPQHF
>TRBJ2-3|.|.|TRBV7-2
TGTGCCAGCACCCCTTCCTCCCTGGATACGCAGTATTTT
CASTPSSLDTQYF
>TRBJ2-7|.|TRBD2|TRBV5-5
TGTGCCAGCATCCGGACTAGCGGGGGGCGAAGGGAGCAGTACTTC
CASIRTSGGRREQYF
>TRBJ2-7|.|.|TRBV6-5
TGTGCCAGCAGTCACAGGTCAGCCTACGAGCAGTACTTC
CASSHRSAYEQYF
>TRBJ1-5|few|TRBD1|TRBV3-1/TRBV3-2
TGTGCCAGCAGCCCTACAGGGGGAAGTCAGCCCCAGCATTTT
CASSPTGGSQPQHF
>TRBJ2-1|.|TRBD2|TRBV20-1
TGCAGTGCTAGTAGGCCTAGCGGGGCTTATGAGCAGTTCTTC
CSASRPSGAYEQFF
>TRBJ2-7|.|.|TRBV28
TGTGCCAGCAGTTTATCTGGCAGGCACTACGAGCAGTACTTC
CASSLSGRHYEQYF
>TRBJ1-4|.|.|TRBV11-2
TGTGCCAGCAGCCTTCGAGGGCAAACTAATGAAAAACTGTTTTTT
CASSLRGQTNEKLFF
>TRBJ2-1|.|.|TRBV11-2
TGTGCCAGCAGCTTCGGGAAAGGAATTGAGCAGTTCTTC
CASSFGKGIEQFF
>TRBJ1-1|.|TRBD1|TRBV6-6
TGTGCCACCACCCTACTGGGACAGGGGGACACTGAAGCTTTCTTT
CATTLLGQGDTEAFF
>TRBJ1-3|.|.|TRBV9
TGTGCCAGCAGCGAAGGGGACATGACTGGAAACACCATATATTTT
CASSEGDMTGNTIYF
>TRBJ2-3|.|.|TRBV27
TGTGCCAGCAGTTTCCTCGGGGTATCCACAGATACGCAGTATTTT
CASSFLGVSTDTQYF
>TRBJ1-4|.|.|TRBV28
TGTGCCAGCAGCCCCGTCCGGGATAATGAAAAACTGTTTTTT
CASSPVRDNEKLFF
>TRBJ2-5|.|.|TRBV2
TGTGCCAGCAGTGAACTGGAGTTAGAGACCCAGTACTTC
CASSELELETQYF
>TRBJ1-1|.|.|TRBV5-1
TGCGCCAGCAGCTTGGTTGATTCGGGGGTAAGGGCTTTCTTT
CASSLVDSGVRAFF
>TRBJ2-5|once|.|TRBV10-2
TGCGCCAGCAGTTCTTACCGGGACTACCAAGAGACCCAGTACTTC
CASSSYRDYQETQYF
>TRBJ2-1|.|.|TRBV11-2
TGTGCCAGCAGCTTAGATCTGATCAGGAACTACAATGAGCAGTTCTTC
CASSLDLIRNYNEQFF
>TRBJ2-1|.|TRBD2|TRBV7-8
TGTGCCAGCAGCTTAGTGACCGGGACTAGGGGGTCCGACAATGAGCAGTTCTTC
CASSLVTGTRGSDNEQFF
>TRBJ1-5|once|TRBD1|TRBV2
TGTGCCAGCAGTGGCGTCGACAGGGGCGGCAATCAGCCCCAGCATTTT
CASSGVDRGGNQPQHF
>TRBJ2-3|.|.|TRBV4-3
TGCGCCAGCAGCCAAGACAGTGTCAGAGGGGGAGATACGCAGTATTTT
CASSQDSVRGGDTQYF
>TRBJ2-3|.|.|TRBV7-7
TGTGCCAGCAGCCCCGCCTCAGGTGCCACAGATACGCAGTATTTT
CASSPASGATDTQYF
>TRBJ2-3|.|.|TRBV7-3
TGTGCCAGCAGCCCGCCGGGGAGGTTAGATACGCAGTATTTT
CASSPPGRLDTQYF
>TRBJ1-1|.|TRBD1|TRBV28
TGTGCCAGCAGACTGCCAGGGGGAACTGAAGCTTTCTTT
CASRLPGGTEAFF
>TRBJ1-2|.|TRBD1|TRBV28
TGTGCCAGCATATCCCAGAGGGGGCTGCCCCATGGCTACACCTTC
CASISQRGLPHGYTF
>TRBJ1-2|.|TRBD1|TRBV2
TGTGCCAGCAGTGCCCAGGGGGCAGACGGCTATGGCTACACCTTC
CASSAQGADGYGYTF
>TRBJ1-1|.|TRBD1|TRBV19
TGTGCCAGTAGCTCGGACAGGGCGAACACTGAAGCTTTCTTT
CASSSDRANTEAFF
>TRBJ1-3|once|.|TRBV7-2
TGTGCCAGCAGCTCCCGGTCGTTTCGGAGCTCTGGAAACACCATATATTTT
CASSSRSFRSSGNTIYF
>TRBJ2-1|.|TRBD1|TRBV30
TGTGCCTGGATAGGTGACAGGGCAGATCTCTCCTACAATGAGCAGTTCTTC
CAWIGDRADLSYNEQFF
>TRBJ2-7|.|.|TRBV28
TGTGCCAGCAGCTACGGAGTAAACTACGAGCAGTACTTC
CASSYGVNYEQYF
>TRBJ2-1|.|.|TRBV9
TGTGCCAGCAGCGTATCAGCGGTTCTCAATAGGCCCTCCTACAATGAGCAGTTCTTC
CASSVSAVLNRPSYNEQFF
>TRBJ1-2|.|.|TRBV7-2
TGTGCCAGCAGCCCACAAAGACAGGTCCTCCGTACGTACACCTTC
CASSPQRQVLRTYTF
>TRBJ2-4|.|.|TRBV13
TGTGCCAGCAGCGCTGATGGATTTACAGGGTCCAAAAACATTCAGTACTTC
CASSADGFTGSKNIQYF
>TRBJ1-3|.|.|TRBV6-5
TGTGCCAGCAGTTACTCGAGTGCAGGGGCAGGAAACACCATATATTTT
CASSYSSAGAGNTIYF
>TRBJ1-3|.|.|TRBV2
TGTGCCAGCAGTGTGAAGGGGCAGGGTCCAAACACCATATATTTT
CASSVKGQGPNTIYF
>TRBJ1-4|.|.|TRBV7-2
TGTGCCAGCAACTGGGGCGCGGGGGAAAAACTGTTTTTT
CASNWGAGEKLFF
>TRBJ2-7|few|.|TRBV7-9
TGTGCCAGCAGCTTAGGTCAGCAGGGCCCCTACGAGCAGTACTTC
CASSLGQQGPYEQYF